The 23 T cell receptor beta chains given below trace back to one sample, sequenced in a study of identical twins. TCRdb redid the calling of the 5' RACE reads with MiXCR, one entry per CDR3 protein. The sample contains approximately 500,000 distinct CDR3 sequences, 20% to 25% of which appear only once. This same sample was also taken into another study, of T cells expressing NK-cell markers.

The source material was CD4+ T cells sorted from blood. The source of these receptors is a woman under 30 in good health.

J is TRBJ2-3 and V is TRBV3-1; D gene ambiguous. The CDR3 is 11 residues long. Trimming left V 4 bases short and J 9 bases short, with 8 bases between. The germline V gene has CDR1 LGHDT and CDR2 YNNKEL (reference sequence). CDR3 bases: TGTGCCAGCAGCCGGGAAAGCACGCAGTATTTT. Amino acids: CASSRESTQYF.

In this sample, this clonotype turned up a few times. This sequence joins TRBV6-5 and TRBJ2-1; D unresolved. The CDR3 contains 15 residues. The V and J ends lost 3 bases and 0 bases respectively, with 9 bases between them. Germline V lookup: CDR1 MNHEY, CDR2 SVGAGI. The CDR3 DNA reads TGTGCCAGCAGTTATGGTCAGATCTCCTACAATGAGCAGTTCTTC. It encodes CASSYGQISYNEQFF.

This clonotype was seen only a few times. V is TRBV12-3 or TRBV12-4 and J is TRBJ1-2; no clear D. The V end was cut by 10 bases, the J end by 7 bases, with 16 bases between. This CDR3 is built from 12 residues. CDR3 loop: CATTAGFGGYTF. The CDR3 bases are TGTGCCACCACGGCGGGCTTTGGTGGCTACACCTTC.

The CDR3 DNA reads as TGTGCCAGCAGGGAGGTAACGAGCGGGGCCAACGTCCTGACTTTC. Translation gives CASREVTSGANVLTF. V gene TRBV6-1 combines with J gene TRBJ2-6; D is possibly TRBD2 (5 bases). The CDR3 contains 15 residues. Germline CDR1 reads MNHNS; CDR2 reads SASEGT. V was clipped by 6 bases and J by 4 bases, with 13 bases between them.

Only a few counts were recorded for this clonotype. The chain has TRBV11-2 and TRBJ1-5; 9 nucleotides match TRBD1. The germline CDR1 and CDR2 sequences are SGHAT and FQNNGV. CDR3 length equals 15 residues. V lost 6 bases to trimming and J lost 0 bases; unmatched junction nucleotides: 3. CDR3 residues: CASRQGASSNQPQHF. The CDR3 DNA is TGTGCCAGCAGACAGGGGGCAAGTAGCAATCAGCCCCAGCATTTT.

This clonotype has a handful of counts. The gene calls are TRBV5-8 and TRBJ2-7; no clear D gene. The CDR3 is 14 residues long. The germline V gene has CDR1 SGHTS and CDR2 YDEGEE. The V end was cut by 3 bases, the J end by 3 bases, with 13 bases between. The CDR3 reads CASSSQWGDYEQYF. CDR3 bases: TGTGCCAGCAGCTCCCAGTGGGGTGACTACGAGCAGTACTTC.

This clonotype has a handful of counts. The chain joins TRBV15 to TRBJ2-1; TRBD2 agrees at 9 bases. Germline CDR1 is LNHNV and CDR2 is YYDKDF (reference sequence). Trimming removed 0 bases from V and 6 bases from J; junction bases left unmatched: 6. This CDR3 has 16 amino acids. CDR3 region: CATSRDILAGANEQFF. CDR3 DNA: TGTGCCACCAGCAGAGATATACTAGCGGGCGCCAATGAGCAGTTCTTC.

This rearrangement joins TRBV7-2 to TRBJ2-7; no firm D call. The CDR3 has 10 residues. CDR1 SGHTA and CDR2 FQGNSA come from the germline V gene. Deletions cut 3 bases from V and 4 bases from J, with 1 base between. CDR3 region: CASSLYEQYF. Here the CDR3 DNA reads TGTGCCAGCAGCTTGTACGAGCAGTACTTC.

This clonotype was counted between two and nine times. The chain joins TRBV29-1 to TRBJ1-3, with a tentative D call TRBD1 (5 bases). This CDR3 has 13 amino acids. Germline V gene data show CDR1 as SQVTM and CDR2 as ANQGSEA. Trimming removed 4 bases from V and 4 bases from J, with 11 bases in between. DNA for the CDR3: TGCAGCGTTGGGGCAGGGATCGGAAACACCATATATTTT. Encoded protein: CSVGAGIGNTIYF.

This clonotype was observed a handful of times. This sequence joins TRBV20-1 and TRBJ1-4; D remains unclear. The CDR3 consists of 11 residues. The germline V gene has CDR1 DFQATT and CDR2 SNEGSKA (reference sequence). Trimming took off 6 bases at V and 7 bases at J, with 9 bases between the two ends. The CDR3 is CSAPVREKLFF. The CDR3 DNA is TGCAGTGCCCCCGTGCGTGAAAAACTGTTTTTT.

This clonotype was picked up a small number of times. The chain links TRBV11-1 to TRBJ1-1; 8 positions match TRBD1. The CDR3 totals 14 residues. The junction had 3 bases not matched to a gene; V was cut back by 5 bases and J by 1 base. CDR1 is SGHAT and CDR2 is FQDESV in the germline V gene (reference sequence). CDR3 region: CASSPDRENTEAFF. DNA for the CDR3: TGTGCCAGCAGCCCGGACAGGGAGAACACTGAAGCTTTCTTT.

In regard to this clonotype: At one end, the junction sequence differs from germline, possibly due to a read error. The genes are TRBV7-9 and TRBJ1-1; the D is unclear. There are 14 residues in the CDR3. Looked up from germline, CDR1 is SEHNR and CDR2 is FQNEAQ (reference sequence). The CDR3 bases are TGTGCCAGCAGCTTAGTAGCCGGCAGACCTGAAACTTTCTTT. This translates into CASSLVAGRPETFF.

V usage is TRBV5-1 and J usage is TRBJ2-2; D gene uncertain. Trimming shortened V by 4 bases and J by 1 base, and 14 bases separated the two germline ends. CDR1 and CDR2 from the germline V gene are SGHRS and YFSETQ. CDR3 length: 16 amino acids. The CDR3 sequence: CASSADAALNTGELFF. Here the CDR3 DNA reads TGCGCCAGCAGCGCAGACGCGGCCCTGAACACCGGGGAGCTGTTTTTT.

The rearrangement joins TRBV10-1 to TRBJ1-1; D uncertain. The V end was cut by 4 bases, the J end by 2 bases, with 5 bases between. Germline-derived CDR1 and CDR2 are WNHNN and SYGVQD (reference sequence). This CDR3 region has 12 residues. CDR3 protein: CASSGPNTEAFF. The CDR3 bases are TGCGCCAGCAGTGGACCAAACACTGAAGCTTTCTTT.

The chain couples TRBV7-9 to TRBJ2-1; TRBD2 aligns across 12 bases. J gave up 7 bases and V 5 bases, and 3 bases lay outside the gene matches. Per the germline V gene, CDR1 is SEHNR and CDR2 is FQNEAQ (reference sequence). The CDR3 is 14 amino acids. CDR3 region: CASSPSGRGNEQFF. CDR3 DNA sequence: TGTGCCAGCAGCCCTAGCGGGAGGGGAAATGAGCAGTTCTTC.

The chain carries TRBV14 and TRBJ2-7; 7 bases line up with TRBD2. Trimming took 9 bases from V and 0 from J; bases not matched to a gene: 11. Germline assignment: CDR1 SGHDN and CDR2 FVKESK. The CDR3 runs 15 residues. CDR3 amino acids: CASSNGGSFSYEQYF. In DNA form, the CDR3 reads TGTGCCAGTTCTAATGGCGGGAGTTTCTCCTACGAGCAGTACTTC.

This clonotype was observed a few times. The chain has TRBV5-1 and TRBJ2-3; 11 bases map to TRBD2. J lost 6 bases, V lost 4 bases, and 7 bases had no gene match. The germline gives CDR1 SGHRS, CDR2 YFSETQ. The CDR3 loop spans 15 amino acids. The CDR3 nucleotides are TGCGCCAGCAGCGGGTCTAGCGGGGGGACCGATACGCAGTATTTT. Protein sequence: CASSGSSGGTDTQYF.

This clonotype was detected once. The CDR3 DNA sequence: TGTGCCAGCAGCTTCAAAGGCAGGGGTATGGAGACCCAGTACTTC. Its protein is CASSFKGRGMETQYF. V and J are TRBV5-6 and TRBJ2-5; maybe TRBD1 (6 bases). Trimming shortened V by 2 bases and J by 5 bases, and 16 bases separated the two germline ends. CDR3 length: 15 residues. From germline, CDR1 is SGHDT and CDR2 YYEEEE.

This clonotype has more than one count but fewer than ten. The chain couples TRBV11-2 to TRBJ2-7; D unclear. Germline V CDR1 and CDR2: SGHAT, FQNNGV. V shed 5 bases and J shed 1 base, with 9 bases lying between them. The CDR3 runs to 13 residues. The CDR3, as DNA: TGTGCCAGCAGCCTACAACTTTCCTACGAGCAGTACTTC. Translation gives CASSLQLSYEQYF. Full variable domain (missing parts from reference TRBV11-2 and TRBJ2-7): EAGVAQSPRYKIIEKRQSVAFWCNPISGHATLYWYQQILGQGPKLLIQFQNNGVVDDSQLPKDRFSAERLKGVDSTLKIQPAKLEDSAVYLCASSLQLSYEQYFGPGTRLTVT.

CDR3 bases: TGTGCCATCAGTGTCAGGGGACAGTACAATGAGCAGTTCTTC. This codes for CAISVRGQYNEQFF. This chain links TRBV10-3 with TRBJ2-1; 7 bases line up with TRBD1. After removal of 4 bases from V and 4 bases from J, the junction contained 4 bases not matched to a gene. The CDR3 runs 14 residues. CDR1 and CDR2 from the germline V gene are ENHRY and SYGVKD.

This clonotype was counted many times. J is TRBJ2-1 and V is TRBV5-4; 15 bases align to TRBD2. The CDR3 covers 16 residues. V shed 3 bases, J shed 7 bases, and the junction held 5 bases outside the gene matches. Germline lookup yields CDR1 SGHNT and CDR2 YYREEE (reference sequence). The CDR3 nucleotides are TGTGCCAGCAGCTCGGGACTAGCGGGGGGAAGAAATGAGCAGTTCTTC. It codes for CASSSGLAGGRNEQFF.

This chain links TRBV7-2 with TRBJ2-1, with D perhaps matching TRBD2 (5 bases). Germline CDR1 is SGHTA and CDR2 is FQGNSA. This CDR3 has 13 amino acids. V gave up 5 bases and J gave up 6 bases, with 11 bases separating them. The CDR3, as DNA: TGTGCCAGCAGCACCCGAGGACTCAATGAGCAGTTCTTC. Translated: CASSTRGLNEQFF.

This clonotype was observed a few times. This chain uses TRBV5-5 with TRBJ2-7; D possibly uses TRBD1 or TRBD2 (5 bases each). The CDR3 is 13 residues long. Germline CDR1 reads SGHKS; CDR2 reads YYEKEE (reference sequence). V lost 4 bases and J lost 5, with 13 bases in between. CDR3 nucleotides: TGTGCCAGCAGCATAGGGACCGGACACGAGCAGTACTTC. Residues: CASSIGTGHEQYF.